Below, 27 T cell receptor beta chains from the same sample are listed, as sequenced in a study of Ad26.COV2.S vaccination and SARS-CoV-2 variants. Treatment in this sample: 15 to 20 received Ad26.COV2.S at low or high dose, single or two shots; about 5 received placebo; per-sample allocation not given. Collection of samples fell on day 63 after the first vaccine or placebo injection. TCRdb's table, derived via immunoSEQ multiplex PCR, lists solely in-frame clones and lacks some. The data show 300,000 to 500,000 clones, roughly nine tenths seen once. The specimen was peripheral blood, collected in a trial of Ad26.COV2.S vaccine versus placebo. These receptors were taken from a person aged 18-65 years who received the Ad26.COV2.S COVID-19 vaccine or a placebo.

The chain is built from TRBV5-6 and TRBJ1-2, with 10 bases matching TRBD1. J was trimmed by 7 bases and V by 4 bases; bases with no gene match: 13. This CDR3 has 16 residues. Germline lookup yields CDR1 SGHDT and CDR2 YYEEEE. The DNA for the CDR3 is TGTGCCAGCAGCCAAAAACCGGGACAGGGGTTCTTTGGCTACACCTTC. Protein product: CASSQKPGQGFFGYTF.

The CDR3 DNA follows: TGTGCCAGCAGCTTGGACGGGATGGAATATGGCTACACCTTC. It specifies CASSLDGMEYGYTF. The rearrangement uses TRBV5-4 and TRBJ1-2; D remains unclear. Trimming took off 0 bases at V and 5 bases at J, with 11 bases between the two ends. The CDR3 loop spans 14 amino acids. Germline V gene data show CDR1 as SGHNT and CDR2 as YYREEE (reference sequence).

The chain has TRBV18 and TRBJ1-2; tentative D call: TRBD1 (6 bases). The V gene lost 3 bases and the J gene lost 4 bases, with 12 bases spanning the gap. Germline V gene data show CDR1 as KGHSH and CDR2 as LQKENI. CDR3 size: 14 residues. The CDR3 reads CASSPPGASYGYTF. Here the CDR3 DNA reads TGTGCCAGCTCACCGCCGGGGGCGAGCTATGGCTACACCTTC.

J is TRBJ1-1 and V is TRBV29-1; 7 positions match TRBD1. The germline V gene encodes CDR1 SQVTM and CDR2 ANQGSEA. This CDR3 contains 10 residues. J gave up 8 bases and V 3 bases, and 0 bases lay outside the gene matches. CDR3 protein: CSVETGEAFF. Written as DNA, the CDR3 is TGCAGCGTTGAGACAGGGGAAGCTTTCTTT.

The rearrangement links TRBV9 to TRBJ1-4; maybe TRBD1 (6 bases). In germline, CDR1 is SGDLS, CDR2 YYNGEE. The CDR3 sequence is 15 residues long. V lost 0 bases to trimming and J lost 4 bases, with 10 bases between them. The CDR3 is CASSVAGGLNEKLFF. In DNA, the CDR3 is TGTGCCAGCAGCGTAGCGGGGGGCCTTAATGAAAAACTGTTTTTT.

This chain links TRBV7-9 with TRBJ2-5; the D is unclear. Trimming shortened V by 2 bases and J by 0 bases, and 10 bases separated the two germline ends. The CDR3 length is 15 residues. Germline V CDR1 and CDR2: SEHNR, FQNEAQ (reference sequence). DNA of the CDR3: TGTGCCAGCAGCTTATGGTTAGAGTACCAAGAGACCCAGTACTTC. Translation gives CASSLWLEYQETQYF. The full variable domain, completed using reference TRBV7-9 and TRBJ2-5, is DTGVSQNPRHKITKRGQNVTFRCDPISEHNRLYWYRQTLGQGPEFLTYFQNEAQLEKSRLLSDRFSAERPKGSFSTLEIQRTEQGDSAMYLCASSLWLEYQETQYFGPGTRLLVL.

The chain uses TRBV10-3 and TRBJ1-2, with a tentative D call TRBD1 (5 bases). CDR1 ENHRY and CDR2 SYGVKD come from the germline V gene. This CDR3 is 13 amino acids long. Trimming shortened V by 3 bases and J by 6 bases, and 11 bases separated the two germline ends. CDR3 DNA sequence: TGTGCCATCAGTGATGCCAGGGAAGATGGCTACACCTTC. As protein: CAISDAREDGYTF.

This clone came up once. The chain employs TRBV6-6 and TRBJ1-4; D may be TRBD1 (6 bases). The V gene's germline CDR1 is MNHNY and CDR2 SVGAGI (reference sequence). The ends were cut back, 4 bases at V and 3 bases at J, with 12 bases in the middle. The CDR3 is 15 amino acids. CDR3 DNA sequence: TGTGCCAGCAGTTCCACGGACAGCCCTAATGAAAAACTGTTTTTT. It codes for CASSSTDSPNEKLFF.

The chain combines TRBV28 with TRBJ1-1; no reliable D call. From germline, CDR1 is MDHEN and CDR2 SYDVKM. The CDR3 spans 12 residues. Deletions cut 6 bases from V and 2 bases from J, with 7 bases between. The CDR3 DNA reads TGTGCCAGCAGAATAGGAAACACTGAAGCTTTCTTT. Protein sequence: CASRIGNTEAFF. Drawing the rest from reference TRBV28 and TRBJ1-1, the complete variable domain is DVKVTQSSRYLVKRTGEKVFLECVQDMDHENMFWYRQDPGLGLRLIYFSYDVKMKEKGDIPEGYSVSREKKERFSLILESASTNQTSMYLCASRIGNTEAFFGQGTRLTVV.

This clone came up a few times. This chain links TRBV9 with TRBJ1-2; D is undetermined. The CDR3 consists of 14 residues. Germline values: CDR1 SGDLS, CDR2 YYNGEE. The V end was cut by 3 bases, the J end by 4 bases, with 13 bases between. The CDR3 region is CASSEDLAPYGYTF. CDR3 bases: TGTGCCAGCAGCGAGGACCTAGCCCCCTATGGCTACACCTTC.

The chain has TRBV6-5 and TRBJ2-5, with D unresolved. This CDR3 has 13 amino acids. The V end was cut by 7 bases, the J end by 1 base, with 10 bases between. The germline V gene encodes CDR1 MNHEY and CDR2 SVGAGI. DNA for the CDR3: TGTGCCAGCATGGAGACTGCCCAAGAGACCCAGTACTTC. It translates to CASMETAQETQYF.

The V gene is TRBV5-8, the J gene TRBJ2-1, with D possibly being TRBD1 (5 bases). Deletions cut 0 bases from V and 7 bases from J, with 14 bases between. The length of the CDR3 is 15 residues. The germline CDR1 and CDR2 sequences are SGHTS and YDEGEE. CDR3: CASSLDQLTGNEQFF. CDR3 sequence (DNA): TGTGCCAGCAGCTTGGACCAATTAACAGGAAATGAGCAGTTCTTC. Full variable domain (missing parts from reference TRBV5-8 and TRBJ2-1): EAGVTQSPTHLIKTRGQQATLRCSPISGHTSVYWYQQALGLGLQFLLWYDEGEERNRGNFPPRFSGRQFPNYSSELNVNALELEDSALYLCASSLDQLTGNEQFFGPGTRLTVL.

The chain joins TRBV4-1 to TRBJ1-5; the D gene is possibly TRBD1 (6 bases). V was shortened by 0 bases and J by 4 bases, with 22 bases between the two germline ends. Per germline, CDR1 MGHRA and CDR2 YSYEKL. The CDR3 consists of 19 residues. For the CDR3, the DNA is TGCGCCAGCAGCCAAGATGTTGGGGTGCAGGGGCCTCTGAATCAGCCCCAGCATTTT. It encodes CASSQDVGVQGPLNQPQHF.

V and J are TRBV30 and TRBJ2-3; TRBD2 is a possible D gene (5 bases). This CDR3 has 13 residues. V dropped 3 bases and J dropped 6 bases, with 13 bases sitting between them. Looked up from germline, CDR1 is GTSNPN and CDR2 is SVGIG (reference sequence). DNA of the CDR3: TGTGCCTGGAGCGACGGGGTGGGGGATACGCAGTATTTT. This translates into CAWSDGVGDTQYF.

The rearrangement uses TRBV29-1 and TRBJ1-1; 9 positions agree with TRBD1. V dropped 7 bases and J dropped 4; count of bases not matched to a gene: 4. Germline assignment: CDR1 SQVTM and CDR2 ANQGSEA. There are 12 residues in the CDR3. The CDR3 coding sequence is TGCAGCGGGGACAGGGTAGGCACTGAAGCTTTCTTT. Translating it yields CSGDRVGTEAFF.

This clone showed up just a few times. J is TRBJ2-1 and V is TRBV5-1, with TRBD2 as a possible D gene (6 bases). The length of the CDR3 is 15 residues. The ends were cut back, 3 bases at V and 6 bases at J, with 16 bases in the middle. Germline values: CDR1 SGHRS, CDR2 YFSETQ. CDR3 amino acids: CASSSPGGLINEQFF. CDR3 bases: TGCGCCAGCAGCTCCCCCGGGGGTTTGATCAATGAGCAGTTCTTC.

The chain couples TRBV7-8 to TRBJ2-7, with no clear D. The CDR3 contains 13 residues. V was shortened by 5 bases and J by 7 bases, with 15 bases between the two germline ends. In germline, CDR1 is SGHVS, CDR2 FQNEAQ. The DNA of the CDR3 is TGTGCCAGCAGCCTAGAAAAGGATCTAGAGCAGTACTTC. This sequence encodes CASSLEKDLEQYF.

Concerning this clone itself: It is unclear where the CDR3 begins or ends on the DNA, so no DNA is shown, and the CDR3 is as TCRdb lists it. The V call is TRBV21-1, the J call TRBJ2-3; the table's TRBD2 call for D was not verified on the DNA. TRBV21-1 is noted as a pseudogene. Counting both end residues, the CDR3 totals 18 amino acids. Here the CDR3 reads CASSYSCGLAGETDTQYF.

This sequence joins TRBV20-1 and TRBJ1-5; weak D call: TRBD1 (5 bases). V dropped 3 bases and J dropped 6 bases, with 15 bases sitting between them. CDR1 and CDR2 (germline): DFQATT, SNEGSKA (reference sequence). CDR3 length: 14 residues. Written as DNA, the CDR3 is TGCAGTGCTAGTCTAGCCAGGGCAGGTCAGCCCCAGCATTTT. Amino acids: CSASLARAGQPQHF.

This chain uses TRBV5-8 with TRBJ1-1; the D is unclear. The CDR3 spans 14 residues. Germline lookup yields CDR1 SGHTS and CDR2 YDEGEE. V shed 0 bases and J shed 3 bases, with 9 bases lying between them. The CDR3 loop is CASSLDSSYTEAFF. The CDR3 DNA reads as TGTGCCAGCAGCTTGGATAGCAGCTACACTGAAGCTTTCTTT.

The table lists this clone with a count of one. V is TRBV5-4 and J is TRBJ2-2; 7 bases are a match to TRBD2. The CDR3 contains 14 residues. The V and J ends lost 4 bases and 6 bases, in that order; junction bases with no gene match: 6. Per germline, CDR1 SGHNT and CDR2 YYREEE (reference sequence). Written as DNA, the CDR3 is TGTGCCAGCAGCGGGGCTAGCGGACCCGGGGAGCTGTTTTTT. Protein sequence: CASSGASGPGELFF.

The chain uses TRBV7-2 and TRBJ2-7; the match to TRBD1 covers 7 bases. The length of the CDR3 is 14 residues. With 8 bases clipped from V and 3 bases from J, the junction kept 10 bases outside the gene matches. Germline CDR1 reads SGHTA; CDR2 reads FQGNSA. The CDR3 loop reads CASGSDRAYYEQYF. CDR3 DNA sequence: TGTGCCAGCGGCTCTGACAGGGCCTACTACGAGCAGTACTTC.

V gene TRBV6-5 combines with J gene TRBJ2-1; TRBD2 matches at 12 bases. Trimming removed 6 bases from V and 9 bases from J; junction bases left unmatched: 6. Germline CDR1 and CDR2: MNHEY and SVGAGI. The CDR3 runs 14 residues. CDR3 coding DNA: TGTGCCAGCAGGGCTAGCGGGGGGGCGGTTGAGCAGTTCTTC. Translated, it gives CASRASGGAVEQFF.

V usage is TRBV6-5 and J usage is TRBJ1-5; D is ambiguous. CDR1 and CDR2 from the germline V gene are MNHEY and SVGAGI. The V end was cut by 6 bases, the J end by 4 bases, with 16 bases between. This CDR3 is built from 15 residues. CDR3 in DNA: TGTGCCAGCAGGTTCCTGACTACTGAAAATCAGCCCCAGCATTTT. It yields the protein CASRFLTTENQPQHF.

V usage is TRBV29-1 and J usage is TRBJ1-1; 7 bases map to TRBD1. The V and J ends lost 0 bases and 11 bases, in that order; junction bases with no gene match: 9. The CDR3 runs to 13 residues. Germline V gene data show CDR1 as SQVTM and CDR2 as ANQGSEA. The DNA of the CDR3 is TGCAGCGTTGAAGATAGGCCAGGGGGTCGTGCTTTCTTT. Its protein is CSVEDRPGGRAFF.

J is TRBJ2-3 and V is TRBV11-1; a weak D match, TRBD1 (6 bases). Germline CDR1 SGHAT, CDR2 FQDESV (reference sequence). The V and J ends lost 8 bases and 2 bases respectively, with 11 bases between them. This CDR3 region has 13 residues. CDR3 nucleotide sequence: TGTGCCAGCGGTACAGGGTCCACAGATACGCAGTATTTT. This encodes CASGTGSTDTQYF.

The CDR3 DNA reads TGTGCCAGTAGTATAGGGCCCGGCGGGACCCAGTACTTC. Amino acid sequence: CASSIGPGGTQYF. This chain uses TRBV19 with TRBJ2-5, with D unresolved. The V and J ends lost 1 base and 7 bases respectively, with 10 bases between them. CDR3 length: 13 residues. CDR1 and CDR2 from the germline V gene are LNHDA and SQIVND (reference sequence).